This entry describes one TCR beta chain. The data stem from a study of blood T cell repertoires in COVID-19. Study background: Both acute and convalescent COVID-19 samples were obtained from the United States, Italy and Spain.

Here immunoSEQ multiplex PCR was the method, and the copy in TCRdb shows in-frame clones only, minus some. Seen here are 200,000 to 250,000 clones, around 86% observed once, and the top ten hold under 8.5%. The CDR3 sequence is 17 residues long. The V segment lost 7 bases and the J segment 3 bases; nucleotides outside the gene matches: 12. Germline loops: CDR1 MRHNA, CDR2 SNTAGT. Sequenced: peripheral blood. This clonotype originated in an elderly woman with COVID-19, enrolled during active disease. The chain joins TRBV6-4 to TRBJ2-1; 10 nucleotides match TRBD2. The CDR3 nucleotides read TGTGCCAGCACCTCCCTAGCGGGAGAACCGGACTACAATGAGCAGTTCTTC. It specifies CASTSLAGEPDYNEQFF.